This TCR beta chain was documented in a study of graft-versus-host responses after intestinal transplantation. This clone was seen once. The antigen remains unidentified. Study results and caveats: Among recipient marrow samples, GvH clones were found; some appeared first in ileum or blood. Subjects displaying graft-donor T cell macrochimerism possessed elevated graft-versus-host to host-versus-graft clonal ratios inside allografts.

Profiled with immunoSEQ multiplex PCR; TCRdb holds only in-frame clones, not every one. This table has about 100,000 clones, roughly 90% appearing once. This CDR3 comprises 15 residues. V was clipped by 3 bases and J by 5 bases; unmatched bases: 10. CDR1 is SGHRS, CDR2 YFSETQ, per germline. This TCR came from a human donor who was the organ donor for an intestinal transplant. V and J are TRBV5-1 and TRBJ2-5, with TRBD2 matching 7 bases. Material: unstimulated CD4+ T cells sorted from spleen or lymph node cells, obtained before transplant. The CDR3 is CASSWREGGSETQYF. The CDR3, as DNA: TGCGCCAGCAGCTGGAGGGAGGGAGGGAGTGAGACCCAGTACTTC.